One and the same sample provided the 23 T cell receptor beta chains below, sequenced in a study of blood T cell repertoires in COVID-19. The assay was immunoSEQ multiplex PCR, and TCRdb's table has in-frame clones only and misses some. Among about 260,000 clones listed, about nine tenths were seen once. What was sequenced was PBMCs or T cells enriched from blood (not recorded which). The receptors were sampled from a woman aged 25-40 years with acute COVID-19.

V and J are TRBV28 and TRBJ1-6; weak D call: TRBD1 (5 bases). CDR3 length: 13 amino acids. V was trimmed by 7 bases and J by 7 bases, leaving 11 bases between them. Germline V gene lookup returns CDR1 MDHEN and CDR2 SYDVKM. CDR3 nucleotides: TGTGCCAGCACAGGGCTTATGAATTCACCCCTCCACTTT. It specifies CASTGLMNSPLHF. Combining the CDR3 with reference TRBV28 and TRBJ1-6 gives the whole variable domain DVKVTQSSRYLVKRTGEKVFLECVQDMDHENMFWYRQDPGLGLRLIYFSYDVKMKEKGDIPEGYSVSREKKERFSLILESASTNQTSMYLCASTGLMNSPLHFGNGTRLTVT.

V and J are TRBV9 and TRBJ2-7; 9 bases are a match to TRBD1. Germline lookup yields CDR1 SGDLS and CDR2 YYNGEE. V dropped 1 base and J dropped 2; count of bases not matched to a gene: 4. The CDR3 loop spans 15 amino acids. The CDR3 coding sequence is TGTGCCAGCAGCGTACTGGGGGACAGGGCCTACGAGCAGTACTTC. Residues: CASSVLGDRAYEQYF.

The rearrangement joins TRBV18 to TRBJ1-4, with 10 bases that match TRBD1. The ends lost 2 bases at V and 2 bases at J; junction bases unmatched: 11. There are 19 residues in the CDR3. In germline, CDR1 is KGHSH, CDR2 LQKENI. The CDR3 region is CASSPFPGQGRFTNEKLFF. As DNA, the CDR3 is TGTGCCAGCTCACCATTCCCGGGACAGGGGAGATTCACTAATGAAAAACTGTTTTTT.

The chain recombines TRBV11-3 with TRBJ2-5, with 10 bases identical to TRBD2. The CDR3 loop spans 14 amino acids. V lost 3 bases, J lost 5 bases, and 3 bases stayed unmatched. The V gene's germline CDR1 is SGHNT and CDR2 YENEEA. The CDR3 is CASSFRGLAETQYF. In DNA, the CDR3 is TGTGCCAGCAGCTTCCGGGGACTAGCGGAGACCCAGTACTTC.

A remark on this clone: This specimen includes other DNA sequences encoding the same CDR3. The V and J genes are TRBV28 and TRBJ1-4, with D unclear. V gave up 6 bases and J gave up 0 bases, with 14 bases separating them. This CDR3 comprises 16 residues. The germline CDR1 and CDR2 sequences are MDHEN and SYDVKM. The chain's CDR3 is CASSFPTHATNEKLFF. CDR3 nucleotides: TGTGCCAGCAGCTTCCCGACTCATGCAACTAATGAAAAACTGTTTTTT. Full variable domain (missing parts from reference TRBV28 and TRBJ1-4): DVKVTQSSRYLVKRTGEKVFLECVQDMDHENMFWYRQDPGLGLRLIYFSYDVKMKEKGDIPEGYSVSREKKERFSLILESASTNQTSMYLCASSFPTHATNEKLFFGSGTQLSVL.

The chain recombines TRBV9 with TRBJ2-1; 7 nucleotides match TRBD2. J gave up 9 bases and V 3 bases, and 3 bases lay outside the gene matches. The CDR3 length is 12 residues. Germline V CDR1 and CDR2: SGDLS, YYNGEE. This CDR3 reads CASSEWGGEQFF. The CDR3 DNA sequence: TGTGCCAGCAGCGAGTGGGGGGGTGAGCAGTTCTTC.

The rearrangement uses TRBV4-1 and TRBJ1-3, with TRBD1 matching 7 bases. Germline V gene lookup returns CDR1 MGHRA and CDR2 YSYEKL. The J segment lost 0 bases and the V segment lost 4 bases, leaving 6 bases of the junction unmatched. This CDR3 contains 16 residues. This chain's CDR3 is CASSLGQERSGNTIYF. The CDR3 DNA sequence: TGCGCCAGCAGCCTCGGACAGGAGCGCTCTGGAAACACCATATATTTT.

V and J are TRBV28 and TRBJ2-7; 7 bases map to TRBD2. Losses at the gene ends were 7 bases for V and 3 bases for J; bases not matched to a gene: 12. The germline gives CDR1 MDHEN, CDR2 SYDVKM. The CDR3 has 15 amino acids. CDR3 protein: CASTLSGGSNYEQYF. The CDR3 region has the DNA TGTGCCAGCACCCTTAGCGGCGGGAGTAACTACGAGCAGTACTTC.

This chain uses TRBV7-9 with TRBJ2-7; 14 bases fit TRBD2. V gave up 5 bases and J gave up 4 bases; unmatched junction bases: 10. Germline V gene sequence: CDR1 SEHNR, CDR2 FQNEAQ (reference sequence). The CDR3 is 17 amino acids. CDR3: CASSAGTSGSFGYEQYF. The CDR3 DNA reads TGTGCCAGCAGCGCCGGGACTAGCGGGAGTTTTGGGTACGAGCAGTACTTC. Together with reference TRBV7-9 and TRBJ2-7, the CDR3 gives the full variable domain: DTGVSQNPRHKITKRGQNVTFRCDPISEHNRLYWYRQTLGQGPEFLTYFQNEAQLEKSRLLSDRFSAERPKGSFSTLEIQRTEQGDSAMYLCASSAGTSGSFGYEQYFGPGTRLTVT.

The chain is built from TRBV28 and TRBJ1-5; possibly TRBD1 for D (5 bases). The CDR3 spans 16 residues. Looked up from germline, CDR1 is MDHEN and CDR2 is SYDVKM. Trimming removed 3 bases from V and 1 base from J, with 13 bases in between. CDR3 bases: TGTGCCAGCAGTTTCGGCCAGGGAGGGAGCAATCAGCCCCAGCATTTT. Residues: CASSFGQGGSNQPQHF.

In DNA form, the CDR3 reads TGTGCCAGCAGTTACCAAGGGGGCCAGGAAAAACTGTTTTTT. Encoded protein: CASSYQGGQEKLFF. This chain joins TRBV6-5 and TRBJ1-4, with 7 bases fitting TRBD1. The CDR3 spans 14 residues. The germline V gene has CDR1 MNHEY and CDR2 SVGAGI. After removal of 2 bases from V and 8 bases from J, the junction contained 5 bases not matched to a gene.

This chain connects TRBV2 to TRBJ1-1, with D uncertain. Trimming pared 7 bases from V and 4 bases from J, leaving 16 bases between. The germline CDR1 and CDR2 sequences are SNHLY and FYNNEI. The CDR3 spans 14 residues. The DNA of the CDR3 is TGTGCCAGCACTATGGAACGGGGTAGCACTGAAGCTTTCTTT. Translated: CASTMERGSTEAFF.

The count of this clone is one. The rearrangement links TRBV30 to TRBJ2-3; D gene uncertain. This CDR3 is built from 12 residues. The germline V gene encodes CDR1 GTSNPN and CDR2 SVGIG (reference sequence). Trimming pared 7 bases from V and 2 bases from J, leaving 10 bases between. CDR3 protein: CALAGYTDTQYF. The CDR3 DNA reads TGTGCCTTAGCCGGGTACACAGATACGCAGTATTTT. The full variable domain, completed using reference TRBV30 and TRBJ2-3, is SQTIHQWPATLVQPVGSPLSLECTVEGTSNPNLYWYRQAAGRGLQLLFYSVGIGQISSEVPQNLSASRPQDRQFILSSKKLLLSDSGFYLCALAGYTDTQYFGPGTRLTVL.

The chain links TRBV7-6 to TRBJ2-3; D uncertain. The CDR3 sequence is 13 residues long. CDR1 is SGHVS, CDR2 FNYEAQ, per germline. V was clipped by 2 bases and J by 2 bases, with 5 bases between them. CDR3 in DNA: TGTGCCAGCAGCTTACTCCTCACAGATACGCAGTATTTT. As protein: CASSLLLTDTQYF.

The rearrangement joins TRBV9 to TRBJ1-1; no firm D call. Per the germline V gene, CDR1 is SGDLS and CDR2 is YYNGEE. V was clipped by 0 bases and J by 4 bases, with 7 bases between them. The CDR3 covers 13 residues. The CDR3 DNA reads as TGTGCCAGCAGCGTAGTATTCGGCACTGAAGCTTTCTTT. Translated: CASSVVFGTEAFF.

The rearrangement joins TRBV19 to TRBJ1-1, with 8 bases identical to TRBD1. This CDR3 is built from 14 residues. Germline values: CDR1 LNHDA, CDR2 SQIVND (reference sequence). J lost 5 bases, V lost 5 bases, and 7 bases had no gene match. The DNA of the CDR3 is TGTGCCAGTAGTGCAGGACAGGGAGAGACTGAAGCTTTCTTT. It translates to CASSAGQGETEAFF.

V gene TRBV30 combines with J gene TRBJ2-2, with D possibly TRBD1 on 5 matching bases. The V end lost 7 bases, the J end lost 5 bases, and 20 bases lay between the germline ends. The CDR3 sequence is 15 residues long. Germline CDR1 reads GTSNPN; CDR2 reads SVGIG (reference sequence). CDR3 sequence reads: CASERRQGGTGELFF. DNA for the CDR3: TGTGCCTCCGAAAGGCGGCAGGGTGGTACCGGGGAGCTGTTTTTT.

This chain uses TRBV28 with TRBJ2-7, with D possibly TRBD1 on 5 matching bases. CDR1 MDHEN and CDR2 SYDVKM come from the germline V gene. CDR3 size: 13 residues. The ends were cut back, 6 bases at V and 1 base at J, with 10 bases in the middle. CDR3 coding DNA: TGTGCCAGCAGACGGACACCGTCCTACGAGCAGTACTTC. Encoded protein: CASRRTPSYEQYF.

This clone was observed once. V gene TRBV4-2 combines with J gene TRBJ2-4, with 7 positions matching TRBD1. CDR3 length: 14 amino acids. CDR1 and CDR2 (germline): LGHNA, YNFKEQ. V was pared by 0 bases and J by 4 bases, with 0 bases of the junction left unmatched. This CDR3 is CASSQEQGKNIQYF. In DNA form, the CDR3 reads TGTGCCAGCAGCCAAGAACAGGGGAAAAACATTCAGTACTTC.

The chain joins TRBV4-1 to TRBJ1-4; D uncertain. The CDR3 consists of 14 residues. With 3 bases removed from V and 5 bases from J, the gap between germline ends came to 10 bases. Germline values: CDR1 MGHRA, CDR2 YSYEKL. The CDR3 DNA reads TGCGCCAGCAGCCAGGAGAGGCAGAATGAAAAACTGTTTTTT. It translates to CASSQERQNEKLFF.

The V gene is TRBV7-2, the J gene TRBJ2-2, with D maybe TRBD1 (5 bases). The V end lost 1 base, the J end lost 3 bases, and 9 bases lay between the germline ends. From germline, CDR1 is SGHTA and CDR2 FQGNSA. This CDR3 comprises 15 residues. The CDR3 region is CASSLEGRYTGELFF. CDR3 nucleotide sequence: TGTGCCAGCAGCTTAGAGGGGCGGTACACCGGGGAGCTGTTTTTT.

The chain combines TRBV6-2 or TRBV6-3 with TRBJ2-3; 7 nucleotides match TRBD2. From germline, CDR1 is MNHEY and CDR2 SVGEGT. The CDR3 contains 18 residues. Trimming removed 1 base from V and 0 bases from J; junction bases left unmatched: 10. CDR3 bases: TGTGCCAGCAGTTACTTACGCTCTGGGAGGGGAAGCACAGATACGCAGTATTTT. This gives the protein CASSYLRSGRGSTDTQYF.

With regard to this clone: The junction and the germline gene differ at one end; a read error may be behind it. The V gene is TRBV7-8, the J gene TRBJ2-7, with D perhaps TRBD1 (6 bases). CDR1 and CDR2 (germline): SGHVS, FQNEAQ. The CDR3 length is 18 residues. The CDR3 DNA reads TGTGCCAGCAGCCCTAGGGGGTATGGGCCCCGGGGCTCCAACGAGCAGTACTTC. Its protein product is CASSPRGYGPRGSNEQYF.